The clone carrying this T cell receptor (beta chain) was recorded at least ten times. The data were taken from a study of T-cell memory formation after mild COVID-19. V lost 2 bases to trimming and J lost 4 bases, with 14 bases between them. This CDR3 is 15 amino acids long. Germline values: CDR1 SGHVS, CDR2 FQNEAQ. TCRdb reprocessed the 5' RACE reads with MiXCR, giving one entry per CDR3 protein. The sample yields about 140,000 distinct CDR3 sequences, 6% seen once. Sequencing input: PBMCs or a T cell subset sorted from them (not recorded which). The genes are TRBV7-8 and TRBJ1-2; D might be TRBD1 (5 bases). The clonotype originates from an adult woman who had mild COVID-19 (a few samples of this study predate the infection). Cell type and time point are not known. The CDR3 here is CASSLMGGVSYGYTF. The DNA of the CDR3 is TGTGCCAGCAGCTTAATGGGAGGGGTGAGCTATGGCTACACCTTC.